The rows below give T cell receptor beta chains drawn from one sample of a study of control samples from healthy donors and cancer patients. Libraries were prepared by immunoSEQ multiplex PCR; TCRdb keeps only in-frame clonotypes and omits some of them. In the table there are 90,000 or so clones, about 85% of which are singletons. Sample: blood. These receptor sequences come from a woman in her seventies in good health. Both conserved end residues are part of each CDR3. Fields, in order: J gene, D gene, clone size, V gene, CDR3 length, CDR3 protein, CDR3 DNA. D genes are given only for firm matches. Clone size is shown for a subset of rows, as once, few, many or a class of expanded clone.

TRBJ2-1	-	-	TRBV5-4	14	CASSSQGEWNEQFF	TGTGCCAGCAGCTCCCAGGGAGAATGGAATGAGCAGTTCTTC
TRBJ1-2	TRBD1	-	TRBV30	14	CASYPGQGKHGYTF	TGTGCCTCATACCCGGGACAGGGGAAACATGGCTACACCTTC
TRBJ1-2	-	-	TRBV14	13	CASSQGGPYGYTF	TGTGCCAGCAGCCAAGGAGGGCCCTATGGCTACACCTTC
TRBJ1-2	-	-	TRBV19	15	CASLKSGGGAYGYTF	TGTGCCAGTCTCAAAAGCGGGGGTGGGGCCTATGGCTACACCTTC
TRBJ2-1	TRBD2	-	TRBV19	16	CASSSTIGTSANEQFF	TGTGCCAGTAGTTCCACGATAGGGACTAGCGCTAATGAGCAGTTCTTC
TRBJ1-4	-	-	TRBV3-1/TRBV3-2	14	CASSPGMTNEKLFF	TGTGCCAGCAGCCCTGGTATGACTAATGAAAAACTGTTTTTT
TRBJ2-3	-	-	TRBV7-9	12	CASSVITDTQYF	TGTGCCAGCAGCGTAATCACAGATACGCAGTATTTT
TRBJ1-1	-	-	TRBV7-8	14	CASSPESGSAGTFF	TGTGCCAGCAGCCCCGAATCGGGATCTGCAGGGACTTTCTTT
TRBJ1-1	-	-	TRBV20-1	11	CSAREGTEAFF	TGCAGTGCTAGAGAGGGCACTGAAGCTTTCTTT
TRBJ2-7	-	-	TRBV20-1	11	CSARDSYEQYF	TGCAGTGCTAGAGACTCCTACGAGCAGTACTTC
TRBJ2-5	-	-	TRBV2	13	CASTSGLQETQYF	TGTGCCAGCACGAGCGGGCTACAAGAGACCCAGTACTTC
TRBJ1-2	-	-	TRBV20-1	11	CSASLLGGYTF	TGCAGTGCTAGTCTCCTAGGGGGCTACACCTTC
TRBJ1-3	-	-	TRBV3-1/TRBV3-2	15	CASSQETLSGNTIYF	TGTGCCAGCAGCCAAGAAACCCTCTCTGGAAACACCATATATTTT
TRBJ1-6	TRBD1	once	TRBV6-8	15	CASSRGQPYNSPLHF	TGTGCCAGCAGCCGGGGACAGCCGTATAATTCACCCCTCCACTTT
TRBJ2-7	TRBD2	-	TRBV5-4	15	CASSPGLAGTYEQYF	TGTGCCAGCAGTCCGGGACTAGCGGGAACCTACGAGCAGTACTTC
TRBJ2-7	-	-	TRBV27	14	CASSLWADSYEQYF	TGTGCCAGCAGTTTATGGGCGGACTCCTACGAGCAGTACTTC
TRBJ1-5	TRBD1	few	TRBV18	14	CASSPTGPNQPQHF	TGTGCCAGCTCACCGACAGGGCCCAATCAGCCCCAGCATTTT
TRBJ1-1	-	-	TRBV12-5	15	CASGFQAGANTEAFF	TGTGCTAGTGGTTTTCAGGCAGGGGCGAACACTGAAGCTTTCTTT
TRBJ2-1	-	once	TRBV18	16	CASSPPQGGRDNEQFF	TGTGCCAGCTCACCACCGCAAGGGGGGCGGGACAATGAGCAGTTCTTC
TRBJ1-3	-	-	TRBV27	14	CASSSSLIGNTIYF	TGTGCCAGCAGTTCAAGCCTTATTGGAAACACCATATATTTT
TRBJ1-1	TRBD1	-	TRBV3-1/TRBV3-2	15	CASSQDPGGNTEAFF	TGTGCCAGCAGCCAAGATCCAGGGGGGAACACTGAAGCTTTCTTT
TRBJ1-5	-	few	TRBV7-8	17	CASSLFGQGSPNQPQHF	TGTGCCAGCAGCTTATTTGGGCAGGGGTCGCCGAATCAGCCCCAGCATTTT
TRBJ2-1	-	-	TRBV5-1	15	CASSLGPEPHNEQFF	TGCGCCAGCAGCTTGGGGCCCGAACCGCACAATGAGCAGTTCTTC
TRBJ1-5	-	-	TRBV27	13	CASSADWGQPQHF	TGTGCCAGCAGTGCCGATTGGGGTCAGCCCCAGCATTTT
TRBJ1-1	-	-	TRBV6-5	14	CASTEDRRGTEAFF	TGTGCCAGCACCGAAGACAGGCGCGGCACTGAAGCTTTCTTT
TRBJ1-1	-	-	TRBV3-1/TRBV3-2	14	CASSEGQRNTEAFF	TGTGCCAGCAGCGAAGGACAAAGGAACACTGAAGCTTTCTTT
TRBJ1-5	TRBD1	-	TRBV7-8	22	CASSLAATAGDRGKNLGRPQHF	TGTGCCAGCAGCTTAGCAGCCACAGCGGGTGACAGGGGGAAGAACCTCGGGAGGCCCCAGCATTTT
TRBJ1-1	-	-	TRBV28	14	CASRETGPNTEAFF	TGTGCCAGCAGAGAGACAGGTCCGAACACTGAAGCTTTCTTT
TRBJ2-7	-	-	TRBV19	18	CASSGGQSPESASYEQYF	TGTGCCAGTAGTGGCGGACAGTCTCCTGAGAGCGCCTCCTACGAGCAGTACTTC